The entry below gives a single TCR beta chain sequence along with its context. The entry originates in a study of shared clonotypes between healthy human individuals. It was CD45RO-negative cells, positively selected for CCR7, that made up naive CD8 cells, with terminally differentiated effector memory CD45RA+ cells excluded. The CDR3 is 15 amino acids. After removal of 6 bases from V and 9 bases from J, the junction contained 7 bases not matched to a gene. The V gene's germline CDR1 is MNHEY and CDR2 SMNVEV (reference sequence). Data came from immunoSEQ multiplex PCR; TCRdb stores just in-frame clones and leaves some out. The table records more than 500,000 clones, roughly 95% of them present only once.

The specimen sequenced was naive CD8+ T cells sorted from blood. V usage is TRBV27 and J usage is TRBJ2-1; 14 nucleotides match TRBD2. The receptor's source is a woman in her twenties or thirties in good health. The CDR3 here is CASSPGTSGSGEQFF. The CDR3 DNA follows: TGTGCCAGCAGCCCAGGGACTAGCGGGAGCGGTGAGCAGTTCTTC.